A selection of T cell receptor beta chains follows, all from one sample in a study of cytomegalovirus exposure and HLA in healthy donors. Some clones are missing from TCRdb's copy, which holds only in-frame ones; the method was immunoSEQ multiplex PCR. The sample contains 300,000 or so clones, 84% of which appear only once. The sequencing sample was made of PBMCs. The receptors were sampled from a woman aged 40 to 50 in good health and CMV-seropositive. Each CDR3 is given with its conserved first and last residue. The order of the fields is clone size, V gene, J gene, CDR3 protein. Only some rows state a clone size, as once, few, many or a class for expanded clones.

>NA|TRBV7-9|TRBJ2-7
CASSPPRSYEQYF
>NA|TRBV30|TRBJ2-7
CACRRTSRSYEQYF
>NA|TRBV7-6|TRBJ2-7
CASSLAASGSYEQYF
>NA|TRBV5-1|TRBJ2-3
CASSLGPGLADTQYF
>few|TRBV7-9|NA
CASSWRTSGNYEQYF
>NA|TRBV5-1|TRBJ2-5
CASSTGGAGETQYF
>NA|TRBV7-3|TRBJ2-5
CASSSTSGFLETQYF
>NA|TRBV25-1|TRBJ1-2
CASSEASTGVLVGYTF
>NA|TRBV25-1|TRBJ2-7
CASRDRDRPYEQYF
>NA|TRBV18|TRBJ1-1
CASSPYSLNTEAFF
>NA|TRBV28|TRBJ1-5
CASSQDSFGNQPQHF
>NA|TRBV28|TRBJ1-1
CASSPPGGVVTEAFF
>NA|TRBV28|TRBJ1-4
CASSINEKLFF
>NA|TRBV5-1|TRBJ2-3
CASSMGGSGSQWTDTQYF
>NA|TRBV2|TRBJ2-7
CASNPVRGSTEQYF
>NA|TRBV7-3|TRBJ1-2
CASSPGTGQGYTF
>once|TRBV4-2|NA
CASSQDSGISYNEQFF
>NA|TRBV5-1|TRBJ2-3
CASSRSRFELAGFTDTQYF
>NA|TRBV18|TRBJ1-2
CATKDGTGGIYGYTF
>NA|TRBV27|TRBJ2-5
CASRIAGGETQYF
>NA|TRBV29-1|TRBJ2-2
CSVETGSRTGELFF
>NA|TRBV6-1|TRBJ1-5
CASSGRTGSNFNQPQHF
>NA|TRBV19|TRBJ1-3
CASSMDDRAISGNTIYF
>NA|TRBV7-2|TRBJ2-5
CASSKLAGGPQETQYF
>once|TRBV5-6|TRBJ2-4
CASSLSLFAGEKNIQYF
>NA|TRBV5-1|TRBJ1-2
CASSAGQGGYGYTF
>NA|TRBV25-1|TRBJ1-2
CASSVGPGTGLGHYGYTF
>NA|TRBV7-9|TRBJ1-5
CASSLARTGDGNQPQHF
>NA|TRBV6-6|TRBJ1-1
CASSQLTANTEAFF
>NA|TRBV27|TRBJ2-1
CASPETGNSYNEQFF
>NA|TRBV29-1|TRBJ2-3
CSVQIYAYTDTQYF
>NA|TRBV29-1|TRBJ2-3
CSVVRSSTDTQYF
>NA|TRBV6-1|TRBJ2-4
CASSGGTGGALAKNIQYF
>NA|TRBV19|TRBJ2-2
CASSIRDGELFF
>NA|TRBV10-1|TRBJ1-5
CASSESFSLHQPQHF
>few|TRBV2|TRBJ1-2
CASSEREYGYTF
>once|TRBV19|TRBJ1-5
CASSKTGESNQPQHF
>NA|TRBV10-1|TRBJ1-1
CASSPRVDSTEAFF
>NA|TRBV27|TRBJ2-3
CASSLRIAASTDTQYF